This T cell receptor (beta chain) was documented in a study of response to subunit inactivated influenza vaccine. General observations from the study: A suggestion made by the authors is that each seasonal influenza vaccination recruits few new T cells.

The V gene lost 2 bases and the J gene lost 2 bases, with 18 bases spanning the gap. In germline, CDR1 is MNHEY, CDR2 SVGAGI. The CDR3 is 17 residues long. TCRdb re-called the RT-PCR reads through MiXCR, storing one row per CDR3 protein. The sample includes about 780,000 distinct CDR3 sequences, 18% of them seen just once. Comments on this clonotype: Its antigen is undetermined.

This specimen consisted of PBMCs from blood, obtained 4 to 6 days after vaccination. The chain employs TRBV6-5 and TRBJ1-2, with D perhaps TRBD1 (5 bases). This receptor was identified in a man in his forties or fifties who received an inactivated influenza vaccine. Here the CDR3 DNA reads TGTGCCAGCAGTTACGGGCAGGGAAGGGTCGGCAACTATGGCTACACCTTC. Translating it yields CASSYGQGRVGNYGYTF.